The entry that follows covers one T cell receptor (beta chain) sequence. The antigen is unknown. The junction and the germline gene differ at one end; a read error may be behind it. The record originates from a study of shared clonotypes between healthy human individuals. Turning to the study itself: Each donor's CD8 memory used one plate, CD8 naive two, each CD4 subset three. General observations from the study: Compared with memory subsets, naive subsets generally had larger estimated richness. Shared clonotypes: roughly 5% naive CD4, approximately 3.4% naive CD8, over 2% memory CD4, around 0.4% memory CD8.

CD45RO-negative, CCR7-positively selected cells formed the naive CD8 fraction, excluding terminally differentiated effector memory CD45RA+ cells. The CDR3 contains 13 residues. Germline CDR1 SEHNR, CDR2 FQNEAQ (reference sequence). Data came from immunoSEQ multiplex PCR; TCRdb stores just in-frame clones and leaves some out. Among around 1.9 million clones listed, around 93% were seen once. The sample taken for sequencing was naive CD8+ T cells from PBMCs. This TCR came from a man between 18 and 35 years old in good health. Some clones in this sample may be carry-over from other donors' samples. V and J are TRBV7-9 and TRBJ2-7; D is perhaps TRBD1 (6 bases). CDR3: CASSLPMDSPRHF. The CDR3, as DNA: TGTGCCAGCAGCTTACCGATGGACAGCCCTCGGCACTTC.